The rows below give T cell receptor beta chains drawn from one sample of a study of T cells in Graves' hyperthyroidism and ophthalmopathy. TCRdb reprocessed the multiplex PCR reads via MiXCR and lists one record per CDR3 protein. The table lists approximately 610,000 distinct CDR3 sequences, over 15% of them singletons. The sequenced sample consisted of blood. The receptor source for this set is a woman younger than 35 with Graves' hyperthyroidism. Both conserved end residues are part of each CDR3. D genes are given only for firm matches.

V gene	D gene	CDR3 protein
TRBV7-9	TRBD1	CASSLAGGSAQGRGEKLFF
TRBV7-2	NA	CASSGTNNEKLFF
TRBV28	NA	CASTRIANEQFF
TRBV20-1	NA	CSAPGGHEQFF
TRBV5-4	TRBD1	CASSLVDRAQETQYF
TRBV3-1	TRBD2	CASSDRTSGMAEQYF
TRBV5-4	TRBD1	CASTPGQGNYGYTF
TRBV28	TRBD2	CASSLYSLGREVKETQYF
TRBV28	NA	CASSPLHGELFF
TRBV29-1	NA	CSVEARAQETQYF
TRBV5-1	NA	CASSFDGSSGNTIYF
TRBV7-9	NA	CASSLGGRVSVTQYF
TRBV12-3/TRBV12-4	NA	CASRTEGFVYGYTF
TRBV4-1	TRBD2	CASSRGLAGAGEQFF
TRBV19	TRBD1	CASSIFGQGDPTHQPQHF
TRBV28	NA	CASSSTGDNQPQHF
TRBV27	NA	CASSFPGSHTEAFF
TRBV7-9	TRBD1	CASSSWDRGISEAFF
TRBV4-1	NA	CASSQVRAASSYNEQFF